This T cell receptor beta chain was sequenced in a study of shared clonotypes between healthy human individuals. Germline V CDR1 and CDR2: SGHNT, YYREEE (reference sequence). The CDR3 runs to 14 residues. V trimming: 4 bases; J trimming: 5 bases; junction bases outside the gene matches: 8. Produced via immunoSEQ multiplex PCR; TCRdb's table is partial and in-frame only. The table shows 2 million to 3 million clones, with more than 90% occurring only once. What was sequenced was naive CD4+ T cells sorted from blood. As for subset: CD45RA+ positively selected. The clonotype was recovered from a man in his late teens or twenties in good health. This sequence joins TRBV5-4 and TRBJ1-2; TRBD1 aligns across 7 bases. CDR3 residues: CASSRVGTEYGYTF. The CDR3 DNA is TGTGCCAGCAGCCGCGTCGGGACAGAATATGGCTACACCTTC. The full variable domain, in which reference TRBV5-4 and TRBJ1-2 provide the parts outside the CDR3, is ETGVTQSPTHLIKTRGQQVTLRCSSQSGHNTVSWYQQALGQGPQFIFQYYREEENGRGNFPPRFSGLQFPNYSSELNVNALELDDSALYLCASSRVGTEYGYTFGSGTRLTVV.